This passage covers 3 T cell receptor beta chains from one sample sequenced in a study of T cell responses to AZD1222 COVID-19 vaccine. Profiling relied on immunoSEQ multiplex PCR, and the TCRdb table lists in-frame clones only, not all of them. The table shows some 190,000 clones, with over 75% occurring only once. Specimen: peripheral blood, collected on day 0 of AZD1222 vaccination. The source is an adult in good health.

This chain joins TRBV6-5 and TRBJ2-7; 8 bases map to TRBD1. The germline V gene encodes CDR1 MNHEY and CDR2 SVGAGI. V shed 4 bases and J 5 bases; nucleotides not matched to a gene: 10. This CDR3 comprises 15 residues. CDR3 in amino acids: CASSSPRGRVHEQYF. In DNA, the CDR3 is TGTGCCAGCAGTTCCCCCAGGGGGCGCGTCCACGAGCAGTACTTC.

A single count supports this clone. This chain joins TRBV5-4 and TRBJ2-5; D possibly uses TRBD1 or TRBD2 (6 bases each). Germline CDR1 and CDR2: SGHNT and YYREEE (reference sequence). Trimming pared 1 base from V and 5 bases from J, leaving 12 bases between. The CDR3 is 14 residues long. DNA of the CDR3: TGTGCCAGCAGCTTGAGGGGGGCAGGGGAGACCCAGTACTTC. Protein sequence: CASSLRGAGETQYF. The full variable domain, in which reference TRBV5-4 and TRBJ2-5 provide the parts outside the CDR3, is ETGVTQSPTHLIKTRGQQVTLRCSSQSGHNTVSWYQQALGQGPQFIFQYYREEENGRGNFPPRFSGLQFPNYSSELNVNALELDDSALYLCASSLRGAGETQYFGPGTRLLVL.

This clone was detected a few times. The CDR3 loop reads CASSQERQGPHEQYV. CDR3 DNA sequence: TGCGCCAGCAGCCAAGAACGACAGGGTCCCCACGAGCAGTACGTC. The J gene is TRBJ2-7, the V gene TRBV4-1; 7 nucleotides line up with TRBD1. The junction had 7 bases not matched to a gene; V was cut back by 0 bases and J by 5 bases. This CDR3 has 15 residues. The germline CDR1 and CDR2 sequences are MGHRA and YSYEKL.